A single sample is the source of the 26 T cell receptor beta chains below, sequenced in a study of T cell responses to AZD1222 COVID-19 vaccine. Sequencing used immunoSEQ multiplex PCR; TCRdb keeps in-frame clones, though not all of them. The sample contains some 160,000 clones, 80% to 95% of which appear only once. The material sequenced was peripheral blood, taken on day 0 of AZD1222 vaccination. These receptors all stem from an adult in good health.

The rearrangement joins TRBV3-1 (or the pseudogene TRBV3-2) to TRBJ2-1; TRBD2 matches 10 bases. The J segment lost 8 bases and the V segment lost 5 bases, leaving 3 bases of the junction unmatched. The length of the CDR3 is 13 residues. The V gene's germline CDR1 is LGHDT and CDR2 YNNKEL (reference sequence). CDR3 in DNA: TGTGCCAGCAGCAAGCGGGGGGGCGATGAGCAGTTCTTC. As protein: CASSKRGGDEQFF.

The genes are TRBV6-4 and TRBJ1-6, with 8 bases aligning to TRBD1. The CDR3 length is 19 residues. After removal of 2 bases from V and 2 bases from J, the junction contained 11 bases not matched to a gene. CDR1 MRHNA and CDR2 SNTAGT come from the germline V gene. In DNA form, the CDR3 reads TGTGCCAGCAGTGACCCTTTAAACAGGGGGAGAACCTATAATTCACCCCTCCACTTT. Encoded protein: CASSDPLNRGRTYNSPLHF.

This clone was seen more than once but under ten times. This chain connects TRBV6-4 to TRBJ1-5; 7 bases are a match to TRBD1. V trimming: 5 bases; J trimming: 4 bases; junction bases outside the gene matches: 8. The CDR3 covers 15 residues. Germline V CDR1 and CDR2: MRHNA, SNTAGT. In DNA, the CDR3 is TGTGCCAGCAGTAAAACAGGGGAGGCGAATCAGCCCCAGCATTTT. Translated: CASSKTGEANQPQHF.

The V call is TRBV11-2, the J call TRBJ2-1; TRBD2 agrees at 8 bases. Germline lookup yields CDR1 SGHAT and CDR2 FQNNGV. V lost 1 base, J lost 3 bases, and 2 bases stayed unmatched. The CDR3 is 15 amino acids. CDR3 sequence: CASSLAAGGYNEQFF. CDR3 nucleotide sequence: TGTGCCAGCAGCTTAGCGGCGGGGGGCTACAATGAGCAGTTCTTC.

This rearrangement joins TRBV19 to TRBJ1-1; 8 bases match TRBD1. The CDR3 is made up of 14 amino acids. Germline CDR1 reads LNHDA; CDR2 reads SQIVND (reference sequence). The V gene end was trimmed by 9 bases and the J gene end by 3 bases; junction bases not matched to a gene: 9. This CDR3 is CASSTPGGYTEAFF. The DNA of the CDR3 is TGTGCCAGCAGCACCCCAGGGGGCTACACTGAAGCTTTCTTT.

The genes are TRBV4-1 and TRBJ2-2; D perhaps matches TRBD2 (7 bases). With 1 base removed from V and 4 bases from J, the gap between germline ends came to 10 bases. This CDR3 has 15 residues. Per germline, CDR1 MGHRA and CDR2 YSYEKL. CDR3 bases: TGCGCCAGCAGCCAAGTAGGGGGGGTCACCGGGGAGCTGTTTTTT. It encodes CASSQVGGVTGELFF.

V and J are TRBV11-3 and TRBJ2-2, with a possible D match to TRBD1 (6 bases). V was shortened by 5 bases and J by 4 bases, with 11 bases between the two germline ends. From germline, CDR1 is SGHNT and CDR2 YENEEA. This CDR3 is built from 14 residues. CDR3 region: CASSLTGPTGELFF. The CDR3 nucleotides read TGTGCCAGCAGCCTGACAGGACCCACCGGGGAGCTGTTTTTT.

The rearrangement joins TRBV24-1 to TRBJ2-1; 7 nucleotides line up with TRBD2. V trimming: 5 bases; J trimming: 0 bases; junction bases outside the gene matches: 6. The CDR3 extends over 16 amino acids. Germline V CDR1 and CDR2: KGHDR, SFDVKD. In DNA form, the CDR3 reads TGTGCCACCAGTGGGGGGGGTATGAGCTCCTACAATGAGCAGTTCTTC. Its protein is CATSGGGMSSYNEQFF.

This chain uses TRBV6-4 with TRBJ2-1; no clear D gene. Trimming cost V 3 bases and J 5 bases, with 11 bases left between them. The CDR3 runs to 14 residues. Germline V lookup: CDR1 MRHNA, CDR2 SNTAGT. The CDR3 DNA follows: TGTGCCAGCAGTGAGGGCCATAGGAACAATGAGCAGTTCTTC. It yields the protein CASSEGHRNNEQFF.

This clone appeared a single time. V usage is TRBV6-2 or TRBV6-3 and J usage is TRBJ2-7; D gene unclear. Germline CDR1 and CDR2: MNHEY and SVGEGT. The length of the CDR3 is 14 residues. Trimming removed 2 bases from V and 2 bases from J, with 10 bases in between. The CDR3 loop is CASSYQNKPYEQYF. The CDR3 DNA reads as TGTGCCAGCAGTTACCAGAACAAACCCTACGAGCAGTACTTC.

The chain recombines TRBV18 with TRBJ2-3; D is unclear. This CDR3 is built from 12 residues. The germline V gene encodes CDR1 KGHSH and CDR2 LQKENI. V dropped 1 base and J dropped 6 bases, with 5 bases sitting between them. CDR3 sequence: CASSPRDDTQYF. CDR3 bases: TGTGCCAGCTCACCACGTGACGATACGCAGTATTTT.

V usage is TRBV3-1 (or the pseudogene TRBV3-2) and J usage is TRBJ1-5, with TRBD1 as a possible D gene (5 bases). Deletions cut 4 bases from V and 11 bases from J, with 15 bases between. Germline V lookup: CDR1 LGHDT, CDR2 YNNKEL (reference sequence). CDR3 length: 13 residues. The CDR3 region is CASSRDRGRTQHF. CDR3 nucleotides: TGTGCCAGCAGCCGGGACCGAGGTCGGACCCAGCATTTT.

The table lists this clone with a count of one. The CDR3 nucleotides read TGTGCCAGCAGTGGATACGGTGAGCAGTTCTTC. This codes for CASSGYGEQFF. This chain uses TRBV2 with TRBJ2-1, with unresolved D. The CDR3 contains 11 residues. Deletions cut 4 bases from V and 9 bases from J, with 7 bases between. From germline, CDR1 is SNHLY and CDR2 FYNNEI.

The V gene is TRBV6-5, the J gene TRBJ2-1, with D possibly matching TRBD2 (6 bases). V lost 6 bases to trimming and J lost 1 base, with 10 bases between them. Germline values: CDR1 MNHEY, CDR2 SVGAGI. The CDR3 totals 14 residues. In nucleotides, the CDR3 is TGTGCCAGCAGGGGACTTTCTTCCTACAATGAGCAGTTCTTC. This gives the protein CASRGLSSYNEQFF.

This rearrangement joins TRBV27 to TRBJ1-3, with 7 bases lining up with TRBD1. The germline V gene encodes CDR1 MNHEY and CDR2 SMNVEV (reference sequence). The CDR3 has 15 residues. V was clipped by 6 bases and J by 0 bases; unmatched bases: 5. The CDR3 region is CASSPGGSSGNTIYF. The CDR3 DNA reads TGTGCCAGCAGCCCAGGGGGTAGCTCTGGAAACACCATATATTTT.

The chain joins TRBV4-2 to TRBJ2-5; 9 nucleotides match TRBD2. The CDR3 covers 17 residues. Germline-derived CDR1 and CDR2 are LGHNA and YNFKEQ. Unmatched junction bases numbered 11, after V lost 1 base and J lost 5 bases. In DNA, the CDR3 is TGTGCCAGCAGCCAAGTAAAGGCGAGAGCGGGGGGCGAGACCCAGTACTTC. Protein product: CASSQVKARAGGETQYF.

The rearrangement uses TRBV2 and TRBJ1-3, with no clear D. Trimming took 7 bases from V and 9 from J, leaving 7 bases between them. The CDR3 runs to 10 residues. Per germline, CDR1 SNHLY and CDR2 FYNNEI. The CDR3 region is CASKRGTIYF. CDR3 DNA: TGTGCCAGCAAACGAGGCACCATATATTTT.

This chain links TRBV21-1 with TRBJ1-5. TRBV21-1 constitutes a pseudogene. The CDR3 contains 17 residues. The CDR3 bases are TGTGCCAGCAGCACCCGCTGGGGGTCTGCACGCAATCAGCCCCAGCATTTT. The encoded protein is CASSTRWGSARNQPQHF.

This clone was found once. This sequence joins TRBV3-1 (or the pseudogene TRBV3-2) and TRBJ2-4; 7 bases agree with TRBD2. Germline assignment: CDR1 LGHDT and CDR2 YNNKEL (reference sequence). Trimming took 4 bases from V and 0 from J; bases not matched to a gene: 9. CDR3 length equals 17 residues. The CDR3 bases are TGTGCCAGCAGCCCTAGTGAGCTAGCGGTAGCCAAAAACATTCAGTACTTC. Translation gives CASSPSELAVAKNIQYF.

The chain employs TRBV6-5 and TRBJ2-7, with D uncertain. V lost 7 bases to trimming and J lost 3 bases, with 4 bases between them. Looked up from germline, CDR1 is MNHEY and CDR2 is SVGAGI. The CDR3 has 10 amino acids. The CDR3 loop is CASKGYEQYF. CDR3 nucleotide sequence: TGTGCCAGCAAGGGCTACGAGCAGTACTTC.

CDR3 DNA sequence: TGTGCCAGCAGCTTGAGAGGGTTGGAGACCCAGTACTTC. Translation gives CASSLRGLETQYF. The V and J genes are TRBV5-6 and TRBJ2-5; D is perhaps TRBD2 (5 bases). Germline V CDR1 and CDR2: SGHDT, YYEEEE. The CDR3 spans 13 residues. Trimming took off 1 base at V and 5 bases at J, with 9 bases between the two ends.

The genes are TRBV4-1 and TRBJ1-2; D not certain. Germline CDR1 and CDR2: MGHRA and YSYEKL. CDR3 length: 13 residues. With 8 bases removed from V and 8 bases from J, the gap between germline ends came to 18 bases. The DNA of the CDR3 is TGCGCCAGCTCAAAACTAAGAGATGGGGGCTACACCTTC. The encoded protein is CASSKLRDGGYTF.

This clone was recorded a few times. The gene calls are TRBV30 and TRBJ2-7, with 7 bases fitting TRBD2. Germline CDR1 reads GTSNPN; CDR2 reads SVGIG (reference sequence). This CDR3 region has 12 residues. The V and J ends lost 5 bases and 3 bases, in that order; junction bases with no gene match: 4. The CDR3 sequence is CAWQIAGYEQYF. The CDR3 bases are TGTGCCTGGCAAATAGCGGGCTACGAGCAGTACTTC. Filled out from reference TRBV30 and TRBJ2-7, the complete variable domain reads SQTIHQWPATLVQPVGSPLSLECTVEGTSNPNLYWYRQAAGRGLQLLFYSVGIGQISSEVPQNLSASRPQDRQFILSSKKLLLSDSGFYLCAWQIAGYEQYFGPGTRLTVT.

The chain combines TRBV7-6 with TRBJ1-6; D is perhaps TRBD1 (5 bases). Trimming shortened V by 5 bases and J by 5 bases, and 16 bases separated the two germline ends. The CDR3 runs to 16 residues. Germline V CDR1 and CDR2: SGHVS, FNYEAQ. The CDR3 nucleotides read TGTGCCAGCAGCCACACCCCAGGGAGTGATAATTCACCCCTCCACTTT. As protein: CASSHTPGSDNSPLHF. Filled out from reference TRBV7-6 and TRBJ1-6, the complete variable domain reads GAGVSQSPRYKVTKRGQDVALRCDPISGHVSLYWYRQALGQGPEFLTYFNYEAQQDKSGLPNDRFSAERPEGSISTLTIQRTEQRDSAMYRCASSHTPGSDNSPLHFGNGTRLTVT.

This clone was seen just once. This chain links TRBV19 with TRBJ2-7, with 7 bases aligning to TRBD1. Germline CDR1 and CDR2: LNHDA and SQIVND (reference sequence). Germline trimming cut 1 base from V and 3 bases from J; bases unmatched to any gene: 6. This CDR3 spans 15 amino acids. The CDR3 region is CASSIGQGIGYEQYF. The CDR3 coding sequence is TGTGCCAGTAGTATAGGACAGGGAATAGGCTACGAGCAGTACTTC.

The V and J genes are TRBV5-5 and TRBJ1-5; D gene ambiguous. This CDR3 is 15 amino acids long. Germline V CDR1 and CDR2: SGHKS, YYEKEE (reference sequence). V was pared by 4 bases and J by 3 bases, with 14 bases between. The CDR3 nucleotides are TGTGCCAGCAGCAAGACAACGATGTCCAATCAGCCCCAGCATTTT. Translation gives CASSKTTMSNQPQHF. Full variable domain (missing parts from reference TRBV5-5 and TRBJ1-5): DAGVTQSPTHLIKTRGQQVTLRCSPISGHKSVSWYQQVLGQGPQFIFQYYEKEERGRGNFPDRFSARQFPNYSSELNVNALLLGDSALYLCASSKTTMSNQPQHFGDGTRLSIL.